This is a list of T cell receptor beta chains from one sample in a study of cytomegalovirus exposure and HLA in healthy donors. Clones were sequenced by immunoSEQ multiplex PCR, and TCRdb holds only the in-frame ones, with some missing. Of some 170,000 clones in the sample, approximately 78% were seen once. Sequenced sample: PBMCs. These receptors all stem from a girl aged 2-9 years in good health and CMV-seropositive. Both conserved end residues are part of each CDR3. D genes are given only for firm matches. Only part of the rows carry a size: once, few, many, or a class if the clone is expanded.

J: TRBJ1-2; size: NA; length: 12; V: TRBV5-1; D: NA; CDR3: CASSAPRGGYTF; DNA: TGCGCCAGCAGCGCCCCCCGGGGAGGCTACACCTTC
J: TRBJ2-2; size: once; length: 18; V: TRBV27; D: TRBD2; CDR3: CASSWGQSRLAGTGELFF; DNA: TGTGCCAGCAGTTGGGGGCAGAGTAGACTAGCGGGGACCGGGGAGCTGTTTTTT
J: TRBJ2-7; size: NA; length: 12; V: TRBV28; D: NA; CDR3: CASSFQGGEQYF; DNA: TGTGCCAGCAGTTTTCAGGGAGGAGAGCAGTACTTC
J: TRBJ2-5; size: few; length: 12; V: TRBV2; D: TRBD2; CDR3: CASALAEETQYF; DNA: TGTGCCAGCGCCCTAGCGGAAGAGACCCAGTACTTC
J: TRBJ1-2; size: NA; length: 15; V: TRBV4-1; D: NA; CDR3: CASSLDSVAVYGYTF; DNA: TGCGCCAGCAGCCTAGATTCGGTTGCGGTCTATGGCTACACCTTC
J: TRBJ2-7; size: NA; length: 11; V: TRBV29-1; D: NA; CDR3: CSVDRGGEQYF; DNA: TGCAGCGTTGACCGAGGGGGCGAGCAGTACTTC
J: TRBJ2-7; size: NA; length: 13; V: TRBV5-1; D: NA; CDR3: CASSRREYYEQYF; DNA: TGCGCCAGCAGCCGTCGGGAATACTACGAGCAGTACTTC
J: TRBJ1-5; size: NA; length: 13; V: TRBV4-1; D: NA; CDR3: CASSQIRVQPQHF; DNA: TGCGCCAGCAGCCAGATCAGGGTTCAGCCCCAGCATTTT
J: TRBJ1-3; size: once; length: 15; V: TRBV7-9; D: NA; CDR3: CASSLSRSSGNTIYF; DNA: TGTGCCAGCAGCTTGTCTCGGAGCTCTGGAAACACCATATATTTT
J: TRBJ1-2; size: NA; length: 16; V: TRBV19; D: TRBD1; CDR3: CASSPGTGASNYGYTF; DNA: TGTGCCAGTAGTCCCGGGACAGGGGCCTCGAACTATGGCTACACCTTC
J: TRBJ2-1; size: NA; length: 17; V: TRBV15; D: TRBD2; CDR3: CATSRDNPSGKTHEQFF; DNA: TGTGCCACCAGCAGAGATAACCCTAGCGGGAAAACCCATGAGCAGTTCTTC
J: TRBJ2-3; size: NA; length: 15; V: TRBV5-6; D: NA; CDR3: CASSLWTGNTDTQYF; DNA: TGTGCCAGCAGCTTGTGGACTGGTAACACAGATACGCAGTATTTT
J: TRBJ1-1; size: NA; length: 13; V: TRBV2; D: NA; CDR3: CASSDRAGCKAFF; DNA: TGTGCCAGCAGTGATCGGGCAGGGTGTAAAGCTTTCTTT
J: TRBJ1-4; size: NA; length: 14; V: TRBV7-9; D: NA; CDR3: CASSDLGVNEKLFF; DNA: TGTGCCAGCAGTGACCTCGGGGTGAATGAAAAACTGTTTTTT
J: TRBJ2-5; size: few; length: 13; V: TRBV19; D: NA; CDR3: CASSIERGETQYF; DNA: TGTGCCAGTAGTATAGAGAGGGGGGAGACCCAGTACTTC
J: TRBJ2-1; size: NA; length: 12; V: TRBV30; D: NA; CDR3: CAIGLSYNEQFF; DNA: TGTGCCATTGGGCTTTCCTACAATGAGCAGTTCTTC
J: TRBJ1-4; size: NA; length: 16; V: TRBV5-1; D: NA; CDR3: CASSPGQSSTNEKLFF; DNA: TGCGCCAGCAGCCCAGGGCAGAGCTCAACTAATGAAAAACTGTTTTTT
J: TRBJ2-1; size: NA; length: 13; V: TRBV4-1; D: NA; CDR3: CASSQEGRLEQFF; DNA: TGCGCCAGCAGCCAAGAAGGGAGGCTTGAGCAGTTCTTC
J: TRBJ2-1; size: NA; length: 15; V: TRBV6-5; D: TRBD2; CDR3: CASSRTSGPYNEQFF; DNA: TGTGCCAGCAGCCGGACTAGCGGTCCCTACAATGAGCAGTTCTTC
J: TRBJ2-4; size: NA; length: 19; V: TRBV30; D: NA; CDR3: CAWSVPPSSGGGAKNIQYF; DNA: TGTGCCTGGAGTGTACCTCCCTCTAGCGGAGGGGGAGCCAAAAACATTCAGTACTTC
J: TRBJ2-6; size: NA; length: 15; V: TRBV19; D: TRBD1; CDR3: CASSAYGTGPNVLTF; DNA: TGTGCCAGTAGTGCCTACGGGACAGGGCCCAACGTCCTGACTTTC
J: TRBJ2-7; size: NA; length: 13; V: TRBV19; D: TRBD1; CDR3: CASTTGVADEQYF; DNA: TGTGCCAGTACCACAGGGGTTGCGGACGAGCAGTACTTC
J: TRBJ2-5; size: NA; length: 15; V: TRBV5-1; D: NA; CDR3: CASSFSSQTGETQYF; DNA: TGCGCCAGCAGCTTTTCTAGTCAAACGGGTGAGACCCAGTACTTC
J: TRBJ2-3; size: NA; length: 15; V: TRBV7-8; D: NA; CDR3: CASSLWEDHTDTQYF; DNA: TGTGCCAGCAGCTTATGGGAGGACCACACAGATACGCAGTATTTT
J: TRBJ1-6; size: NA; length: 14; V: TRBV30; D: TRBD1; CDR3: CAWSLDRADSPLHF; DNA: TGTGCCTGGAGCCTGGACAGGGCGGATTCACCCCTCCACTTT
J: TRBJ2-3; size: NA; length: 11; V: TRBV2; D: TRBD2; CDR3: CASKLAYTQYF; DNA: TGTGCCAGCAAACTAGCGTATACGCAGTATTTT
J: TRBJ2-3; size: NA; length: 15; V: TRBV7-2; D: NA; CDR3: CASSPFSTSTDTQYF; DNA: TGTGCCAGCAGCCCCTTCTCCACTAGCACAGATACGCAGTATTTT
J: TRBJ2-3; size: NA; length: 14; V: TRBV28; D: TRBD1; CDR3: CASSLGQGEFTQYF; DNA: TGTGCCAGCAGTTTGGGACAGGGGGAATTTACGCAGTATTTT
J: TRBJ2-1; size: NA; length: 13; V: TRBV27; D: NA; CDR3: CASQPLAGAEQFF; DNA: TGTGCCAGCCAACCACTAGCTGGGGCTGAGCAGTTCTTC
J: TRBJ2-2; size: NA; length: 12; V: TRBV27; D: NA; CDR3: CASSLSTGELFF; DNA: TGTGCCAGCAGTTTGAGCACCGGGGAGCTGTTTTTT
J: TRBJ1-1; size: NA; length: 13; V: TRBV29-1; D: NA; CDR3: CSVEDAQIGEAFF; DNA: TGCAGCGTTGAAGATGCGCAAATCGGGGAAGCTTTCTTT
J: TRBJ2-1; size: NA; length: 15; V: TRBV2; D: NA; CDR3: CASRRMGGGYNEQFF; DNA: TGTGCCAGCAGGAGGATGGGCGGAGGGTACAATGAGCAGTTCTTC
J: TRBJ1-1; size: NA; length: 15; V: TRBV7-3; D: NA; CDR3: CASSLRGEMNTEAFF; DNA: TGTGCCAGCAGCTTACGGGGAGAAATGAACACTGAAGCTTTCTTT
J: TRBJ2-3; size: NA; length: 13; V: TRBV29-1; D: NA; CDR3: CSVGLMFTDTQYF; DNA: TGCAGCGTTGGACTCATGTTCACAGATACGCAGTATTTT
J: TRBJ2-1; size: NA; length: 17; V: TRBV28; D: TRBD2; CDR3: CASSLGTSGSDYNEQFF; DNA: TGTGCCAGCAGTTTGGGCACTAGCGGGAGTGACTACAATGAGCAGTTCTTC
J: TRBJ1-2; size: NA; length: 15; V: TRBV7-9; D: TRBD1; CDR3: CASSPWTGGAGGYTF; DNA: TGTGCCAGCAGCCCATGGACAGGGGGCGCGGGTGGCTACACCTTC
J: TRBJ2-1; size: NA; length: 16; V: TRBV4-1; D: TRBD2; CDR3: CASSHGPSGSGDEQFF; DNA: TGCGCCAGCAGCCATGGACCTAGCGGGAGCGGGGATGAGCAGTTCTTC
J: TRBJ1-5; size: NA; length: 13; V: TRBV10-3; D: NA; CDR3: CATQQGLDQPQHF; DNA: TGTGCCACCCAACAGGGTTTGGACCAGCCCCAGCATTTT
J: TRBJ2-5; size: NA; length: 16; V: TRBV5-1; D: TRBD1; CDR3: CASSLRNRGGQETQYF; DNA: TGCGCCAGCAGCTTACGTAACAGGGGTGGACAAGAGACCCAGTACTTC
J: TRBJ1-3; size: NA; length: 15; V: TRBV18; D: NA; CDR3: CASSSDSNPGNTIYF; DNA: TGTGCCAGCTCGTCTGACAGTAATCCGGGAAACACCATATATTTT
J: TRBJ2-7; size: NA; length: 14; V: TRBV4-1; D: TRBD2; CDR3: CASSPGLDSYEQYF; DNA: TGCGCCAGCAGCCCCGGACTAGACTCCTACGAGCAGTACTTC